A single sample is the source of the 31 T cell receptor beta chains below, sequenced in a study of T cells in Graves' hyperthyroidism and ophthalmopathy. Amplification targeted TCR beta CDR3 regions from RNA transcripts. TCR CDR3 regions were first amplified by RT-PCR with HTBI primers. Using its own MiXCR run on the multiplex PCR reads, TCRdb lists one record per CDR3 protein. In the table there are more than 300,000 distinct CDR3 sequences, approximately 17% of which are singletons. Sequenced input: blood. These receptors came from a woman aged 30 to 39 with Graves' hyperthyroidism that later progressed to Graves' ophthalmopathy.

The chain joins TRBV9 to TRBJ2-1; tentatively, D is TRBD2 (5 bases). The CDR3 is made up of 18 amino acids. From germline, CDR1 is SGDLS and CDR2 YYNGEE. The V and J ends lost 3 bases and 0 bases respectively, with 19 bases between them. CDR3 bases: TGTGCCAGCAGCGCTGGACGTATAGCGAGCCACTCCTACAATGAGCAGTTCTTC. Amino acid sequence: CASSAGRIASHSYNEQFF.

This clonotype was picked up one time. The V and J genes are TRBV20-1 and TRBJ2-1, with TRBD2 identical over 16 bases. This CDR3 is 18 amino acids long. Germline values: CDR1 DFQATT, CDR2 SNEGSKA (reference sequence). The V gene end was trimmed by 4 bases and the J gene end by 8 bases; junction bases not matched to a gene: 14. The CDR3 protein is CSANSGTSGGAGRDEQFF. The CDR3 region has the DNA TGCAGTGCTAACTCCGGGACTAGCGGGGGGGCCGGTAGGGATGAGCAGTTCTTC.

Many counts were recorded for this clonotype. This chain uses TRBV10-3 with TRBJ2-7; 9 bases align to TRBD1. The CDR3 is 15 amino acids. V trimming: 3 bases; J trimming: 4 bases; junction bases outside the gene matches: 7. The germline CDR1 and CDR2 sequences are ENHRY and SYGVKD. The CDR3 DNA is TGTGCCATCAGTGATCCGGGACAGGGTTCATACGAGCAGTACTTC. This codes for CAISDPGQGSYEQYF.

This clonotype was counted between two and nine times. The chain recombines TRBV3-1 with TRBJ2-7; 7 bases agree with TRBD2. Germline V CDR1 and CDR2: LGHDT, YNNKEL (reference sequence). V shed 4 bases and J 3 bases; nucleotides not matched to a gene: 12. The CDR3 is 16 amino acids. CDR3 amino acids: CASSLAGEEPVYEQYF. The CDR3 DNA reads as TGTGCCAGCAGCCTGGCGGGGGAGGAGCCTGTCTACGAGCAGTACTTC.

This clonotype was seen more than once but under ten times. V usage is TRBV7-9 and J usage is TRBJ2-7; maybe TRBD1 (6 bases). Trimming took 5 bases from V and 2 from J, leaving 13 bases between them. This CDR3 is 14 amino acids long. Germline-derived CDR1 and CDR2 are SEHNR and FQNEAQ (reference sequence). CDR3: CASSADSHPYEQYF. The CDR3 DNA is TGTGCCAGCAGCGCGGACAGCCACCCCTACGAGCAGTACTTC. Based on the CDR3 plus reference TRBV7-9 and TRBJ2-7, the full variable domain is DTGVSQNPRHKITKRGQNVTFRCDPISEHNRLYWYRQTLGQGPEFLTYFQNEAQLEKSRLLSDRFSAERPKGSFSTLEIQRTEQGDSAMYLCASSADSHPYEQYFGPGTRLTVT.

This clonotype was seen many times. CDR3 amino acids: CASSYNRGNGYTF. In DNA form, the CDR3 reads TGTGCCAGCAGTTACAACAGGGGGAATGGCTACACCTTC. V gene TRBV6-5 combines with J gene TRBJ1-2; TRBD1 matches at 8 bases. Losses at the gene ends were 2 bases for V and 6 bases for J; bases not matched to a gene: 2. There are 13 residues in the CDR3. The germline V gene encodes CDR1 MNHEY and CDR2 SVGAGI.

The chain links TRBV5-8 to TRBJ2-1; 10 bases fit TRBD1. V lost 0 bases, J lost 7 bases, and 4 bases stayed unmatched. This CDR3 is 15 amino acids long. CDR1 and CDR2 from the germline V gene are SGHTS and YDEGEE. CDR3 nucleotides: TGTGCCAGCAGCTTGGGGACAGGGGGTATGAATGAGCAGTTCTTC. Its translation: CASSLGTGGMNEQFF.

The chain carries TRBV5-1 and TRBJ2-2; 7 bases line up with TRBD1. Germline V lookup: CDR1 SGHRS, CDR2 YFSETQ. J was trimmed by 6 bases and V by 3 bases; bases with no gene match: 2. The CDR3 is 13 amino acids. CDR3 in amino acids: CASSWTGAGELFF. DNA of the CDR3: TGCGCCAGCAGCTGGACAGGTGCCGGGGAGCTGTTTTTT. The complete variable domain, with remaining parts taken from reference TRBV5-1 and TRBJ2-2, reads KAGVTQTPRYLIKTRGQQVTLSCSPISGHRSVSWYQQTPGQGLQFLFEYFSETQRNKGNFPGRFSGRQFSNSRSEMNVSTLELGDSALYLCASSWTGAGELFFGEGSRLTVL.

V and J are TRBV18 and TRBJ1-2; D is possibly TRBD1 (6 bases). V gave up 0 bases and J gave up 4 bases, with 18 bases separating them. This CDR3 has 17 residues. CDR1 and CDR2 (germline): KGHSH, LQKENI. CDR3 loop: CASSPPRGTDSSYGYTF. The CDR3 bases are TGTGCCAGCTCACCACCGAGGGGGACCGACAGTAGCTATGGCTACACCTTC.

This clonotype was counted at least ten times. The CDR3 DNA reads as TGTGCCAGTAGTATAGATTTTGCCTATGGCTACACCTTC. Residues: CASSIDFAYGYTF. The chain combines TRBV19 with TRBJ1-2; no definite D call. Trimming stripped 0 bases from V and 4 bases from J, with 6 bases between. The CDR3 runs 13 residues. Germline values: CDR1 LNHDA, CDR2 SQIVND (reference sequence).

This clonotype was seen at least ten times. The V and J genes are TRBV27 and TRBJ1-1, with 8 bases that match TRBD1. V was pared by 5 bases and J by 5 bases, with 10 bases of the junction left unmatched. This CDR3 has 15 amino acids. Germline CDR1 reads MNHEY; CDR2 reads SMNVEV (reference sequence). The CDR3 spells CASSLRAGGRTEAFF. In nucleotides, the CDR3 is TGTGCCAGCAGTCTAAGGGCAGGGGGCAGGACTGAAGCTTTCTTT.

About this clonotype: This sequence may be a read error, since a much larger clone differs from it by one base. The chain has TRBV5-1 and TRBJ2-1; D possibly uses TRBD1 or TRBD2 (5 bases each). In germline, CDR1 is SGHRS, CDR2 YFSETQ. CDR3 size: 15 residues. CDR3 residues: CASTFDPGPTNERFF. The CDR3 coding sequence is TGCGCCAGCACCTTCGATCCGGGACCAACCAATGAGCGGTTCTTC.

This chain joins TRBV3-1 and TRBJ2-2; D not resolved. This CDR3 has 14 amino acids. Germline loops: CDR1 LGHDT, CDR2 YNNKEL (reference sequence). Trimming cost V 3 bases and J 4 bases, with 9 bases left between them. CDR3 DNA: TGTGCCAGCAGCCATTTGGCAGGCACCGGGGAGCTGTTTTTT. Translation gives CASSHLAGTGELFF. Together with reference TRBV3-1 and TRBJ2-2, the CDR3 gives the full variable domain: DTAVSQTPKYLVTQMGNDKSIKCEQNLGHDTMYWYKQDSKKFLKIMFSYNNKELIINETVPNRFSPKSPDKAHLNLHINSLELGDSAVYFCASSHLAGTGELFFGEGSRLTVL.

This clonotype appeared many times. This sequence joins TRBV11-2 and TRBJ2-3, with 8 positions matching TRBD2. The V gene's germline CDR1 is SGHAT and CDR2 FQNNGV. J lost 5 bases, V lost 3 bases, and 10 bases had no gene match. The CDR3 length is 16 residues. CDR3 sequence reads: CASSFPSRGGGDTQYF. The CDR3 DNA is TGTGCCAGCAGCTTCCCCTCTCGGGGGGGCGGAGATACGCAGTATTTT.

This clonotype was detected many times. The rearrangement links TRBV11-2 to TRBJ2-3, with D perhaps matching TRBD1 or TRBD2 (5 bases each). The CDR3 runs to 19 residues. Germline CDR1 and CDR2: SGHAT and FQNNGV. V shed 5 bases and J shed 0 bases, with 24 bases lying between them. The CDR3 DNA reads TGTGCCAGCAGCGGCCGGGACCGCGATAACCCAACTAGCACAGATACGCAGTATTTT. Its translation is CASSGRDRDNPTSTDTQYF.

This clonotype has just a few counts. This sequence joins TRBV11-2 and TRBJ2-7, with D possibly TRBD2 on 5 matching bases. The CDR3 is 14 residues long. The ends were cut back, 5 bases at V and 2 bases at J, with 13 bases in the middle. Looked up from germline, CDR1 is SGHAT and CDR2 is FQNNGV. The chain's CDR3 is CASSPEGRPYEQYF. The CDR3 DNA reads TGTGCCAGCAGCCCCGAGGGCAGACCCTACGAGCAGTACTTC.

This clonotype was recorded at least ten times. This sequence joins TRBV28 and TRBJ2-3; 9 bases align to TRBD1. Per germline, CDR1 MDHEN and CDR2 SYDVKM. The CDR3 loop spans 18 amino acids. J gave up 0 bases and V 6 bases, and 13 bases lay outside the gene matches. The CDR3 is CASRGGLQGQGSTDTQYF. CDR3 DNA: TGTGCCAGCAGGGGGGGATTACAGGGACAGGGTAGCACAGATACGCAGTATTTT.

This clonotype was picked up many times. This chain joins TRBV9 and TRBJ2-1; 7 nucleotides agree with TRBD2. J was trimmed by 3 bases and V by 4 bases; bases with no gene match: 7. Germline CDR1 SGDLS, CDR2 YYNGEE. The length of the CDR3 is 15 residues. In DNA, the CDR3 is TGTGCCAGCAGCCCTCCGAGCGGGATCTACAATGAGCAGTTCTTC. The encoded protein is CASSPPSGIYNEQFF.

This clonotype occurred many times. The chain recombines TRBV7-9 with TRBJ2-1, with TRBD1 matching 9 bases. This CDR3 is built from 15 residues. The germline V gene has CDR1 SEHNR and CDR2 FQNEAQ (reference sequence). V trimming: 5 bases; J trimming: 5 bases; junction bases outside the gene matches: 7. The CDR3 is CASSRGTGMNNEQFF. In nucleotides, the CDR3 is TGTGCCAGCAGCCGAGGGACAGGGATGAACAATGAGCAGTTCTTC. Combining the CDR3 with reference TRBV7-9 and TRBJ2-1 gives the whole variable domain DTGVSQNPRHKITKRGQNVTFRCDPISEHNRLYWYRQTLGQGPEFLTYFQNEAQLEKSRLLSDRFSAERPKGSFSTLEIQRTEQGDSAMYLCASSRGTGMNNEQFFGPGTRLTVL.

This clonotype has a count of ten or more. This chain uses TRBV28 with TRBJ1-5; D uncertain. V was clipped by 3 bases and J by 5 bases, with 11 bases between them. The CDR3 runs to 14 residues. Germline loops: CDR1 MDHEN, CDR2 SYDVKM. The CDR3 sequence: CASSFLGTHQPQHF. The DNA for the CDR3 is TGTGCCAGCAGTTTCTTGGGCACACATCAGCCCCAGCATTTT.

V usage is TRBV12-3 or TRBV12-4 and J usage is TRBJ2-1, with 10 nucleotides matching TRBD2. This CDR3 is built from 14 residues. With V trimmed by 2 bases and J by 7 bases, 2 bases remained unmatched. CDR3 in DNA: TGTGCCAGCAGTTTACTAGCGGGAGCGAATGAGCAGTTCTTC. It yields the protein CASSLLAGANEQFF.

This clonotype has a count of ten or more. This chain connects TRBV27 to TRBJ2-1; TRBD1 matches 8 bases. The CDR3 is 16 residues long. Germline trimming cut 3 bases from V and 2 bases from J; bases unmatched to any gene: 6. The germline V gene has CDR1 MNHEY and CDR2 SMNVEV (reference sequence). This CDR3 reads CASSFKPGQAYNEQFF. The CDR3 nucleotides read TGTGCCAGCAGTTTCAAACCGGGACAGGCCTACAATGAGCAGTTCTTC.

This clonotype was seen at least ten times. CDR3 loop: CASSFNENTIYF. In nucleotides, the CDR3 is TGTGCCAGCAGTTTTAATGAAAACACCATATATTTT. This rearrangement joins TRBV12-3 or TRBV12-4 to TRBJ1-3; D call uncertain. The CDR3 contains 12 residues. V lost 3 bases, J lost 6 bases, and 6 bases lay in between.

This clonotype has at least ten counts. The rearrangement joins TRBV25-1 to TRBJ1-1; D is possibly TRBD1 (5 bases). The CDR3 consists of 12 residues. V lost 1 base and J lost 5, with 5 bases in between. Germline-derived CDR1 and CDR2 are MGHDK and SYGVNS. CDR3 nucleotides: TGTGCCAGCAGTGAATGGGGGACTGAAGCTTTCTTT. It is translated as CASSEWGTEAFF.

This clonotype was seen at least ten times. The V call is TRBV12-3 or TRBV12-4, the J call TRBJ2-7; D unresolved. Trimming took off 5 bases at V and 3 bases at J, with 5 bases between the two ends. The CDR3 runs 11 residues. CDR3 DNA: TGTGCCAGCAGTAAGCTCTACGAGCAGTACTTC. Translated, it gives CASSKLYEQYF.

The gene calls are TRBV2 and TRBJ2-1, with 14 bases fitting TRBD2. The CDR3 is 17 residues long. The trim removed 6 bases at V and 8 bases at J, leaving 12 bases unmatched. Germline CDR1 reads SNHLY; CDR2 reads FYNNEI. The CDR3 loop is CASRDRGTSGSMYEQFF. CDR3 DNA sequence: TGTGCCAGCAGAGACCGTGGGACTAGCGGGAGTATGTATGAGCAGTTCTTC.

This clonotype was counted ten times or more. The CDR3 reads CASSFLEGYQETQYF. The CDR3 DNA reads TGTGCCAGCAGTTTTTTGGAGGGGTACCAAGAGACCCAGTACTTC. The J gene is TRBJ2-5, the V gene TRBV27; D may be TRBD2 (6 bases). The germline V gene has CDR1 MNHEY and CDR2 SMNVEV (reference sequence). Trimming took 3 bases from V and 0 from J, leaving 11 bases between them. CDR3 length: 15 residues.

This clonotype showed up many times. The chain joins TRBV7-8 to TRBJ1-4, with 7 bases matching TRBD1. The germline V gene has CDR1 SGHVS and CDR2 FQNEAQ. Trimming cost V 5 bases and J 5 bases; bases outside gene matches: 11. This CDR3 contains 16 residues. The CDR3 loop is CASSTSPGQRNEKLFF. The CDR3 DNA reads as TGTGCCAGCAGCACCTCACCGGGACAGCGAAATGAAAAACTGTTTTTT.

There are many counts of this clonotype. V is TRBV11-2 and J is TRBJ2-3, with D uncertain. Germline lookup yields CDR1 SGHAT and CDR2 FQNNGV. Between the trimmed V and J ends, which lost 1 base and 3 bases, there was a span of 11 bases. This CDR3 is 15 amino acids long. For the CDR3, the DNA is TGTGCCAGCAGCTTAGCTCTAACCATTACAGATACGCAGTATTTT. Encoded protein: CASSLALTITDTQYF.

The table lists this clonotype with many counts. The chain has TRBV20-1 and TRBJ1-5; D unresolved. The CDR3 totals 14 residues. V was clipped by 4 bases and J by 4 bases, with 14 bases between them. Germline assignment: CDR1 DFQATT and CDR2 SNEGSKA (reference sequence). CDR3 amino acids: CSATDRISNQPQHF. The DNA of the CDR3 is TGCAGTGCTACAGACCGAATATCTAATCAGCCCCAGCATTTT.

The chain combines TRBV29-1 with TRBJ2-1; 7 nucleotides line up with TRBD2. The J segment lost 2 bases and the V segment lost 1 base, leaving 2 bases of the junction unmatched. The length of the CDR3 is 14 residues. Germline values: CDR1 SQVTM, CDR2 ANQGSEA. The CDR3, as DNA: TGCAGCGTTGAAGCTAGCGGTCCCTACAATGAGCAGTTCTTC. Translated: CSVEASGPYNEQFF.